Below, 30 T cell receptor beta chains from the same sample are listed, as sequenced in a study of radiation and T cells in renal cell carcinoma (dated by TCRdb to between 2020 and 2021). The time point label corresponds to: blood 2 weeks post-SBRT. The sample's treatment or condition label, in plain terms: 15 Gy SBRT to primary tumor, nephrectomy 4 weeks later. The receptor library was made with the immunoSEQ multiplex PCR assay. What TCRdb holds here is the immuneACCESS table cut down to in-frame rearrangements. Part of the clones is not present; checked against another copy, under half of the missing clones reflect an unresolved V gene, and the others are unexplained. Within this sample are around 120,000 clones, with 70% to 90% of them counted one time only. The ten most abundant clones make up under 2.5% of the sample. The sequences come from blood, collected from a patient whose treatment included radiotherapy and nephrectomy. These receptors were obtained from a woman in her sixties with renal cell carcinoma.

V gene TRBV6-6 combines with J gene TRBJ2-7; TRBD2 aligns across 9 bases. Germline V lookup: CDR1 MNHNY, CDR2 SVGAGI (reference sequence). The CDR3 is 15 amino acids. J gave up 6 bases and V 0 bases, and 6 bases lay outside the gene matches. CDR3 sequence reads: CASSYSSPAGGEQYF. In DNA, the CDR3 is TGTGCCAGCAGTTACTCGTCCCCAGCGGGGGGCGAGCAGTACTTC.

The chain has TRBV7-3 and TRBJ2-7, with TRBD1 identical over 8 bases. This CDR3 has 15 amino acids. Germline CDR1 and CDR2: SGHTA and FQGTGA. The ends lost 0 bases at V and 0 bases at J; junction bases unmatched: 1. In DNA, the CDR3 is TGTGCCAGCAGCTTAACGGGGACAGGCTCCTACGAGCAGTACTTC. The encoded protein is CASSLTGTGSYEQYF.

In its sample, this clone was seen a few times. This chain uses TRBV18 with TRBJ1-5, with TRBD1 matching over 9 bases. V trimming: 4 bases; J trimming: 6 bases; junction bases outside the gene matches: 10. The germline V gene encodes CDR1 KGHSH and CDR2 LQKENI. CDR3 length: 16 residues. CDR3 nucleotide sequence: TGTGCCAGCTCACTTGTTCCGGGACAGGGCGTTCAGCCCCAGCATTTT. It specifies CASSLVPGQGVQPQHF.

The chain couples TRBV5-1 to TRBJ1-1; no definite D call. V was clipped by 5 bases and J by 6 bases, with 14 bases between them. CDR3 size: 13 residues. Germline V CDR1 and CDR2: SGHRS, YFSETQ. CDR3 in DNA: TGCGCCAGCAGAGCTTATAGTTCGGCTGAAGCTTTCTTT. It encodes CASRAYSSAEAFF.

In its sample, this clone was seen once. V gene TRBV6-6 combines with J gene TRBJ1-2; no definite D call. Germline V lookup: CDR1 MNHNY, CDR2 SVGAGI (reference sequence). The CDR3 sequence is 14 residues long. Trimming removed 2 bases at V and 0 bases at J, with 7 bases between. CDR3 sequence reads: CASSYLSANYGYTF. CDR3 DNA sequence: TGTGCCAGCAGTTACCTGTCAGCTAACTATGGCTACACCTTC.

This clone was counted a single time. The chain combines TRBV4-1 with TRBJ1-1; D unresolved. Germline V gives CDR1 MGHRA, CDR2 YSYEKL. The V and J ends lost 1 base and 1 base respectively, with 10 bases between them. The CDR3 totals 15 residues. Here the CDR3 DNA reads TGCGCCAGCAGCCAAGCTTTCACAACGAACACTGAAGCTTTCTTT. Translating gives CASSQAFTTNTEAFF.

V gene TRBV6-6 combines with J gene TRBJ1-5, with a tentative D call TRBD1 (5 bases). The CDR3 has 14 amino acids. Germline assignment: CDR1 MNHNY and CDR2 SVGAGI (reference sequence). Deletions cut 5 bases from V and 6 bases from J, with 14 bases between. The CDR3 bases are TGTGCCAGCAGTATGATAGAGGGGCCTCAGCCCCAGCATTTT. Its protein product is CASSMIEGPQPQHF.

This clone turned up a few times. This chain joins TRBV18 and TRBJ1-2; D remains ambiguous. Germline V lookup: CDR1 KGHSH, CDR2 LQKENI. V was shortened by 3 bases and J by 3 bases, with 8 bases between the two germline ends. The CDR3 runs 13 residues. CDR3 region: CASSPGRDYGYTF. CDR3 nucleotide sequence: TGTGCCAGCTCACCGGGAAGGGACTATGGCTACACCTTC.

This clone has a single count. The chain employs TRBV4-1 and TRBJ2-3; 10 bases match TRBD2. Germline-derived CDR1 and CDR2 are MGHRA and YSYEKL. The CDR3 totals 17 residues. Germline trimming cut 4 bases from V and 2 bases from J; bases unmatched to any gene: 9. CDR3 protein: CASSPMGLAGATDTQYF. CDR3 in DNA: TGCGCCAGCAGCCCCATGGGGCTAGCGGGGGCCACAGATACGCAGTATTTT.

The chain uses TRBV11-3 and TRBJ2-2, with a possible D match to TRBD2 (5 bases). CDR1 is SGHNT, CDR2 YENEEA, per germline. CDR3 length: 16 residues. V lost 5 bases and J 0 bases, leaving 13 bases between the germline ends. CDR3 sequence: CASSPRRAANTGELFF. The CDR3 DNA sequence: TGTGCCAGCAGCCCCCGGCGGGCCGCGAACACCGGGGAGCTGTTTTTT.

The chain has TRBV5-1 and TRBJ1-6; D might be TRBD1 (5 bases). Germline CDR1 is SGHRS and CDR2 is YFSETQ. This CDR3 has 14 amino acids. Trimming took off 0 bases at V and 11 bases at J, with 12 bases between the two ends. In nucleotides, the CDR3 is TGCGCCAGCAGCTTGGAATCAGGGTCCCCACCCCTCCACTTT. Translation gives CASSLESGSPPLHF.

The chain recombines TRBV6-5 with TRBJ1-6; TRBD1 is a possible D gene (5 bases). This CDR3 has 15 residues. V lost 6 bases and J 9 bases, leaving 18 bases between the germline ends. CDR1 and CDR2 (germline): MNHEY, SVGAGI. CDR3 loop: CASRQQGAHGSPLHF. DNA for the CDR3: TGTGCCAGCAGACAACAAGGGGCCCACGGTTCACCCCTCCACTTT.

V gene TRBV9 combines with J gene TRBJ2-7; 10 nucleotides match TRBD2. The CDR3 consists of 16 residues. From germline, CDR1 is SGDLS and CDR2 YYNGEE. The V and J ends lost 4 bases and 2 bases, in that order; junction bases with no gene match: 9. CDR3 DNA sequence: TGTGCCAGCAGCTTTACCGGGACTAGCGCGGCCTACGAGCAGTACTTC. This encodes CASSFTGTSAAYEQYF.

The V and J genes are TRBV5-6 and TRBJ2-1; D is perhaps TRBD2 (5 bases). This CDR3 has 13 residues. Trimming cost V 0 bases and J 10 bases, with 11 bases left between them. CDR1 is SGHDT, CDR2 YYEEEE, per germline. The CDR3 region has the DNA TGTGCCAGCAGCTTGGGGGCGGGTGGGGAGCAGTTCTTC. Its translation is CASSLGAGGEQFF.

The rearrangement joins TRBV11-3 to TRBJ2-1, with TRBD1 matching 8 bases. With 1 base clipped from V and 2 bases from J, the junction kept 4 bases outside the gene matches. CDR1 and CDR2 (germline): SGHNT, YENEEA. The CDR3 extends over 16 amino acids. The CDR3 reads CASSLGGTGTYNEQFF. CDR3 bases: TGTGCCAGCAGCTTAGGGGGGACAGGAACCTACAATGAGCAGTTCTTC.

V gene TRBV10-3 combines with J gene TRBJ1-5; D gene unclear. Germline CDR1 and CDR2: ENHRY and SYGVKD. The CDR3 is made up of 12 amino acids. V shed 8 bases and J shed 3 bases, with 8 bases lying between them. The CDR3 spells CAIGSVNQPQHF. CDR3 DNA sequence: TGTGCCATCGGGTCAGTCAATCAGCCCCAGCATTTT.

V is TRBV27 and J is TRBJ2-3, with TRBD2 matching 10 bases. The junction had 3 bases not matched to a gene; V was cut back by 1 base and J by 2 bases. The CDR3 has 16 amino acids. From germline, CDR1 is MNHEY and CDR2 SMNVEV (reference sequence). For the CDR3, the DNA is TGTGCCAGCAGTTTATTACTAGCGGGGAACACAGATACGCAGTATTTT. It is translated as CASSLLLAGNTDTQYF.

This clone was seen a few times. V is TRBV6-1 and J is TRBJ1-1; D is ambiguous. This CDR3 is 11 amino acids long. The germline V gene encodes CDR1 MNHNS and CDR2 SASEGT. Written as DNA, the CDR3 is TGTGCTAGCTGGGGGAACACTGAAGCTTTCTTT. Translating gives CASWGNTEAFF.

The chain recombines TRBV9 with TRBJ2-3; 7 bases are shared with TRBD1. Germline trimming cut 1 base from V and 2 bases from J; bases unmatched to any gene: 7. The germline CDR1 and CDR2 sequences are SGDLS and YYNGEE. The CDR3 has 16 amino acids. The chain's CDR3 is CASSVTGERYTDTQYF. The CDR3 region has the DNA TGTGCCAGCAGCGTAACAGGGGAGCGTTACACAGATACGCAGTATTTT.

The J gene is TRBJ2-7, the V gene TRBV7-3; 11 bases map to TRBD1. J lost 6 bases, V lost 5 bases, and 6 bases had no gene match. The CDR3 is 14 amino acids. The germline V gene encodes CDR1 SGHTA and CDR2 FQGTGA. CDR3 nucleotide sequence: TGTGCCAGCAGCCCGTCGGGACAGGGGGGCGAGCAGTACTTC. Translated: CASSPSGQGGEQYF.

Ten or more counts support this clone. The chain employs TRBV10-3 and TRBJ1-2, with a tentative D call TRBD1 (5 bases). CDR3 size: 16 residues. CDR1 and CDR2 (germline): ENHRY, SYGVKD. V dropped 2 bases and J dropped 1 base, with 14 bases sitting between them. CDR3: CAISEEGPNLNYGYTF. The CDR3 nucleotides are TGTGCCATCAGTGAGGAGGGGCCCAACCTTAACTATGGCTACACCTTC.

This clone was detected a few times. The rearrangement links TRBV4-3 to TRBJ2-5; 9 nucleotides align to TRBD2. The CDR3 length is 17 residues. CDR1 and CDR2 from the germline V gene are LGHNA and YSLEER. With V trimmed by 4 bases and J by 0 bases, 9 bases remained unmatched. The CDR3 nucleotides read TGCGCCAGCAGCCCGTCGCTGGCGGGAGGGTACCAAGAGACCCAGTACTTC. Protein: CASSPSLAGGYQETQYF.

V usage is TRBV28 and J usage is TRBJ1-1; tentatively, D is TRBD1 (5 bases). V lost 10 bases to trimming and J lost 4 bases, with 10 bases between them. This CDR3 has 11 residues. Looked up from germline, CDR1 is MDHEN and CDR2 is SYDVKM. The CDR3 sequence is CATEGRTEAFF. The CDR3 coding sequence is TGTGCCACCGAGGGGCGCACTGAAGCTTTCTTT.

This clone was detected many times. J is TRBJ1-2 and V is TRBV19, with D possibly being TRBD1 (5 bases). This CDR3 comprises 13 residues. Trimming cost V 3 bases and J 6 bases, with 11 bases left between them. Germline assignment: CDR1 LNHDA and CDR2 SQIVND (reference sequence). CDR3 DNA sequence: TGTGCCAGTAGTATTCGGGGGACCCATGGCTACACCTTC. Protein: CASSIRGTHGYTF.

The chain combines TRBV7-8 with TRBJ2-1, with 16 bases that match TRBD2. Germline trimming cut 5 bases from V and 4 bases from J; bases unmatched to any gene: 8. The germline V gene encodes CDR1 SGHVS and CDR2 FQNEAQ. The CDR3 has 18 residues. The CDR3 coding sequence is TGTGCCAGCAGCCCCCGGGGGACTAGCGGGAGGGTATACAATGAGCAGTTCTTC. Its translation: CASSPRGTSGRVYNEQFF.

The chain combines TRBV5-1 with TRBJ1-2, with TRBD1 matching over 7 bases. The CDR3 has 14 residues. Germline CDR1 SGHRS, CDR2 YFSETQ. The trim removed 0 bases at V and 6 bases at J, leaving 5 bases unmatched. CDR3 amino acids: CASSLERGQDGYTF. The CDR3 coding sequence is TGCGCCAGCAGCTTGGAAAGGGGGCAGGATGGCTACACCTTC.

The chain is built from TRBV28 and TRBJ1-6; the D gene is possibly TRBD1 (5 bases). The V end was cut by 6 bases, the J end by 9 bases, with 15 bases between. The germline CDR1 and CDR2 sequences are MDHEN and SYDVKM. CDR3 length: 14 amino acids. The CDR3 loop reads CASSYPGPSSPLHF. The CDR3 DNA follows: TGTGCCAGCAGCTACCCAGGGCCTAGTTCACCCCTCCACTTT.

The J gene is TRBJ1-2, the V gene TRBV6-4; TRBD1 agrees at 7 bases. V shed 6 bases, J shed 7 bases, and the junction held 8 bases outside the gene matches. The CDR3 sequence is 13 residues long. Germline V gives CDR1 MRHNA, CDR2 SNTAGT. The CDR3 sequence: CASSTGAESGYTF. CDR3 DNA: TGTGCCAGCAGCACAGGGGCGGAAAGTGGCTACACCTTC.

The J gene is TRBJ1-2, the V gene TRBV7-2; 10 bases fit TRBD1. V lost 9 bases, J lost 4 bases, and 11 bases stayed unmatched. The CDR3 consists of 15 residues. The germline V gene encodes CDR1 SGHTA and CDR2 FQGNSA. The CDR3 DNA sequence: TGTGCCAGGCCCAGCTCGACAGGGGGCTTCTATGGCTACACCTTC. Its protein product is CARPSSTGGFYGYTF.

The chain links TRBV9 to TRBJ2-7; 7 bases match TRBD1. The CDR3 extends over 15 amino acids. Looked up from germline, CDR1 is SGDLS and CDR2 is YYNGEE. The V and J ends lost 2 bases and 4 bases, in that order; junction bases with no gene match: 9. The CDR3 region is CASSVGDSRLYEQYF. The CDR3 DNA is TGTGCCAGCAGCGTGGGGGACAGCAGACTATACGAGCAGTACTTC.